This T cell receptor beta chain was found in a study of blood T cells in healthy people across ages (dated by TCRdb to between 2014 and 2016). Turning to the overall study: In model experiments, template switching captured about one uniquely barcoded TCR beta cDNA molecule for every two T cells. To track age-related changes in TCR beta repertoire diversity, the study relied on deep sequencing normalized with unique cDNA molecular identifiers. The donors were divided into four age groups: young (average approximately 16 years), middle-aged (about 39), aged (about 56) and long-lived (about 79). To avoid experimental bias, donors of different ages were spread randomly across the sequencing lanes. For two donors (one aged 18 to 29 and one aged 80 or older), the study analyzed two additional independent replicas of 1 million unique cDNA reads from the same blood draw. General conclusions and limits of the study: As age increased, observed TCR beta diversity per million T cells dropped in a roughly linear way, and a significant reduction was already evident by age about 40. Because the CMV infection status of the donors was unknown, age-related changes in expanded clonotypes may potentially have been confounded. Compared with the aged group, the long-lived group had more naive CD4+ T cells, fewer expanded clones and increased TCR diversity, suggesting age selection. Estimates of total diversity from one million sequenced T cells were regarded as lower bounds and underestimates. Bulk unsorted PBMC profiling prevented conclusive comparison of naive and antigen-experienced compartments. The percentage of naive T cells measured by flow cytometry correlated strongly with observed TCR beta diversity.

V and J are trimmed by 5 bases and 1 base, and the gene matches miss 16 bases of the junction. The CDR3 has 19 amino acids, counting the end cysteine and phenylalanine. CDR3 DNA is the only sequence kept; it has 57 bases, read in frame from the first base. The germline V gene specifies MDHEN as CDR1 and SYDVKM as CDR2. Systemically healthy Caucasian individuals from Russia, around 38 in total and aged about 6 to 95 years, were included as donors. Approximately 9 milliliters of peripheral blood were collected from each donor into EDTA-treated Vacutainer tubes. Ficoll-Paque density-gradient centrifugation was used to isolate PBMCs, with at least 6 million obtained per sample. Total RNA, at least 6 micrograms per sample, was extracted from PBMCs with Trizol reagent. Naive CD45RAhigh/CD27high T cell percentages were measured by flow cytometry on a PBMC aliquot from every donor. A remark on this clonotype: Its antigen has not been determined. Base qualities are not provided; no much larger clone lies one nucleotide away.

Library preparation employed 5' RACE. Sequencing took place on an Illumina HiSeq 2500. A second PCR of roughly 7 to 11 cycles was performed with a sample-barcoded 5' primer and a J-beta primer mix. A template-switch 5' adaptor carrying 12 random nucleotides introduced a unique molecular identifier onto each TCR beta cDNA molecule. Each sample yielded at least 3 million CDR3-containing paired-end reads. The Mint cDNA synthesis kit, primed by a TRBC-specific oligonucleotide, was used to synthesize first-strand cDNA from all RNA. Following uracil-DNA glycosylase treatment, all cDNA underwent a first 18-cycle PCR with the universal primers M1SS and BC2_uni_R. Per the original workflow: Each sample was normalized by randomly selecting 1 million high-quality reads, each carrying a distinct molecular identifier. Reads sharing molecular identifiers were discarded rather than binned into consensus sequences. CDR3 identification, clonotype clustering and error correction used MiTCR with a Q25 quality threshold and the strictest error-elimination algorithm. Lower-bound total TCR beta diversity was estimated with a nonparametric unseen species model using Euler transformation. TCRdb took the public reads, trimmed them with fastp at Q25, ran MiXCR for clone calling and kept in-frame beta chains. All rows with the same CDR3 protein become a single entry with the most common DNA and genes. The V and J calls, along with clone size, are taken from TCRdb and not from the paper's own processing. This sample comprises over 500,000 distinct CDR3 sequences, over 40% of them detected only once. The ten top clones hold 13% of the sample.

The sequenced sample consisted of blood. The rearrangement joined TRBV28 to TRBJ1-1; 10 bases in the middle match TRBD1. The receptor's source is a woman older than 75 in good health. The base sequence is TGTGCCAGCAGTCCGAACCCCCGAGACAGGGGGCGTTGGAACACTGAAGCTTTCTTT. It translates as CASSPNPRDRGRWNTEAFF.